The rows below give T cell receptor beta chains drawn from one sample of a study of cytomegalovirus exposure and HLA in healthy donors. Libraries were prepared by immunoSEQ multiplex PCR; TCRdb keeps only in-frame clonotypes and omits some of them. The sample carries about 270,000 clones, about nine tenths recorded once. Sequencing was performed on PBMCs. These receptor sequences come from a man aged 35 to 55 in good health and CMV-seropositive. Each CDR3 is given with its conserved first and last residue. Fields, in order: D gene, V gene, clone size, J gene, CDR3 protein, CDR3 DNA. D genes are given only for firm matches. Clone size appears in some rows only: once, few, many, or a class for an expanded clone.

d_gene: -
v_gene: TRBV2
abundance: -
j_gene: TRBJ2-1
CDR3aa: CASSDSYNEQFF
CDR3nt: TGTGCCAGCAGTGACAGTTACAATGAGCAGTTCTTC

d_gene: TRBD1
v_gene: TRBV27
abundance: -
j_gene: TRBJ2-7
CDR3aa: CATHGGTGSYEQYF
CDR3nt: TGTGCCACCCACGGAGGGACAGGGTCCTACGAGCAGTACTTC

d_gene: TRBD2
v_gene: TRBV4-2
abundance: -
j_gene: TRBJ2-3
CDR3aa: CASSQGTSGSYQRNTQYF
CDR3nt: TGTGCCAGCAGCCAGGGGACTAGCGGGAGTTATCAGAGGAATACGCAGTATTTT

d_gene: TRBD2
v_gene: TRBV5-4
abundance: -
j_gene: TRBJ2-3
CDR3aa: CASSLSAGGGTDTQYF
CDR3nt: TGTGCCAGCAGCTTATCAGCGGGAGGGGGCACAGATACGCAGTATTTT

d_gene: -
v_gene: TRBV4-1
abundance: -
j_gene: TRBJ1-3
CDR3aa: CASSQEAVSGNTIYF
CDR3nt: TGCGCCAGCAGCCAAGAAGCCGTCTCTGGAAACACCATATATTTT

d_gene: TRBD2
v_gene: TRBV7-9
abundance: -
j_gene: TRBJ2-7
CDR3aa: CASSFRAGGGPSYEQYF
CDR3nt: TGTGCCAGCAGCTTCCGCGCCGGGGGAGGGCCTTCCTACGAGCAGTACTTC

d_gene: TRBD2
v_gene: TRBV25-1
abundance: -
j_gene: TRBJ2-7
CDR3aa: CASSDGLGAGGYEQYF
CDR3nt: TGTGCCAGCAGTGACGGCTTGGGGGCGGGAGGCTACGAGCAGTATTTC

d_gene: TRBD1
v_gene: TRBV7-9
abundance: -
j_gene: TRBJ1-5
CDR3aa: CASSLAGGRGRNNQPQHF
CDR3nt: TGTGCCAGCAGCTTAGCGGGGGGCAGGGGGCGGAACAATCAGCCCCAGCATTTT

d_gene: -
v_gene: TRBV7-9
abundance: -
j_gene: TRBJ2-5
CDR3aa: CASSLGLEETQYF
CDR3nt: TGTGCCAGCAGCTTAGGGCTAGAAGAGACCCAGTACTTC

d_gene: -
v_gene: TRBV7-9
abundance: -
j_gene: TRBJ2-7
CDR3aa: CASSPALVTPYEQYF
CDR3nt: TGTGCCAGCAGCCCGGCCCTTGTGACACCCTACGAGCAGTACTTC

d_gene: TRBD1
v_gene: TRBV2
abundance: -
j_gene: TRBJ1-5
CDR3aa: CASSDPGQGNQPQHF
CDR3nt: TGTGCCAGCAGTGACCCGGGACAGGGGAATCAGCCCCAGCATTTT

d_gene: -
v_gene: TRBV7-3
abundance: once
j_gene: TRBJ2-3
CDR3aa: CASTASADTDTQYF
CDR3nt: TGTGCCAGCACCGCTAGCGCCGACACAGATACGCAGTATTTT

d_gene: -
v_gene: TRBV28
abundance: -
j_gene: TRBJ1-3
CDR3aa: CASSFGPLSGNTIYF
CDR3nt: TGTGCCAGCAGTTTTGGGCCTCTCTCTGGAAACACCATATATTTT

d_gene: TRBD2
v_gene: TRBV14
abundance: once
j_gene: TRBJ2-1
CDR3aa: CASSQLAGGINEQFF
CDR3nt: TGTGCCAGCAGCCAACTAGCGGGAGGGATTAATGAGCAGTTCTTC

d_gene: TRBD2
v_gene: TRBV11-2
abundance: -
j_gene: TRBJ2-7
CDR3aa: CASSLVGRSLTSYEQYF
CDR3nt: TGTGCCAGCAGCTTAGTCGGGAGGTCCCTAACCTCCTACGAGCAGTACTTC

d_gene: -
v_gene: TRBV29-1
abundance: -
j_gene: TRBJ2-7
CDR3aa: CSVGSPSDLTYEQYF
CDR3nt: TGCAGCGTTGGGAGCCCTAGCGACCTTACCTACGAGCAGTACTTC

d_gene: -
v_gene: TRBV20-1
abundance: -
j_gene: TRBJ2-7
CDR3aa: CSAREGLDLYF
CDR3nt: TGCAGTGCTAGGGAGGGGCTGGATCTCTACTTC

d_gene: -
v_gene: TRBV2
abundance: -
j_gene: TRBJ2-3
CDR3aa: CASITQGPDTQYF
CDR3nt: TGTGCCAGCATTACCCAGGGCCCAGATACGCAGTATTTT

d_gene: TRBD1
v_gene: TRBV5-1
abundance: -
j_gene: TRBJ2-4
CDR3aa: CASSLDQGQGHPLAKNIQYF
CDR3nt: TGCGCCAGCAGCTTGGATCAGGGACAGGGACACCCCCTAGCCAAAAACATTCAGTACTTC

d_gene: -
v_gene: TRBV28
abundance: -
j_gene: TRBJ2-1
CDR3aa: CASSPTGVRNEQFF
CDR3nt: TGTGCCAGCAGTCCTACTGGAGTGAGGAATGAGCAGTTCTTC

d_gene: TRBD1
v_gene: TRBV30
abundance: -
j_gene: TRBJ2-2
CDR3aa: CAWQGAVNTGELFF
CDR3nt: TGTGCCTGGCAGGGGGCTGTAAACACCGGGGAGCTGTTTTTT

d_gene: TRBD1
v_gene: TRBV19
abundance: few
j_gene: TRBJ1-1
CDR3aa: CASSISQGAQNTEAFF
CDR3nt: TGTGCCAGTAGTATAAGCCAGGGGGCGCAGAACACTGAAGCTTTCTTT

d_gene: -
v_gene: TRBV5-1
abundance: -
j_gene: TRBJ1-2
CDR3aa: CASSPAGGQPNYGYTF
CDR3nt: TGCGCCAGCAGCCCTGCTGGGGGACAACCAAACTATGGCTACACCTTC

d_gene: -
v_gene: TRBV5-8
abundance: -
j_gene: TRBJ2-1
CDR3aa: CASNGGARRTSYNEQFF
CDR3nt: TGTGCCAGCAATGGAGGGGCCCGGAGGACCTCCTACAATGAGCAGTTCTTC

d_gene: -
v_gene: TRBV28
abundance: -
j_gene: TRBJ2-7
CDR3aa: CASSLTVRPGNEQYF
CDR3nt: TGTGCCAGCAGTCTAACGGTACGCCCGGGGAACGAGCAGTACTTC

d_gene: TRBD2
v_gene: TRBV19
abundance: -
j_gene: TRBJ2-2
CDR3aa: CASSLRAGVGTGELFF
CDR3nt: TGTGCCAGTAGTCTCAGAGCGGGAGTTGGAACCGGGGAGCTGTTTTTT

d_gene: TRBD1
v_gene: TRBV4-1
abundance: -
j_gene: TRBJ2-7
CDR3aa: CASSQGIDRAVYEQYF
CDR3nt: TGCGCCAGCAGCCAAGGGATCGACAGGGCTGTCTACGAGCAGTACTTC

d_gene: -
v_gene: TRBV27
abundance: -
j_gene: TRBJ2-3
CDR3aa: CASSFADTQYF
CDR3nt: TGTGCCAGCAGTTTCGCAGATACGCAGTATTTT

d_gene: -
v_gene: TRBV19
abundance: -
j_gene: TRBJ2-1
CDR3aa: CASSIPGTMQFF
CDR3nt: TGTGCCAGTAGTATACCCGGGACAATGCAGTTCTTC

d_gene: TRBD1
v_gene: TRBV6-5
abundance: -
j_gene: TRBJ1-5
CDR3aa: CASSYSSRAGGQPQHF
CDR3nt: TGTGCCAGCAGTTACTCGAGTCGGGCAGGGGGTCAGCCCCAGCATTTT

d_gene: TRBD2
v_gene: TRBV2
abundance: once
j_gene: TRBJ2-1
CDR3aa: CASRREGRNEQLF
CDR3nt: TGTGCCAGCAGGCGGGAGGGCCGCAATGAGCAGCTCTTC

d_gene: TRBD1
v_gene: TRBV6-5
abundance: few
j_gene: TRBJ1-2
CDR3aa: CASSYPTGVGYTF
CDR3nt: TGTGCCAGCAGTTACCCGACAGGGGTTGGCTACACCTTC